This record covers a single T cell receptor (beta chain). Other DNA sequences of this sample code for an identical CDR3. The CDR3 covers 15 residues. Germline CDR1 is MNHEY and CDR2 is SMNVEV (reference sequence). Trimming at V came to 4 bases and at J to 0 bases, leaving 2 bases not matched to a gene. The data stem from a study of shared clonotypes between healthy human individuals. The overall study: Each donor's CD8 memory used one plate, CD8 naive two, each CD4 subset three.

Generated by immunoSEQ multiplex PCR, the TCRdb table keeps only in-frame clones and is missing some. The repertoire holds about 680,000 clones, less than 85% seen once, with about 1.8% in the top ten. The receptor was isolated from a woman younger than 45 in good health. The sequenced sample was memory CD4+ T cells sorted from blood. The subset here: CD45RA-negative fraction. The V gene is TRBV27, the J gene TRBJ2-7, with 11 bases lining up with TRBD2. The CDR3 spells CASSSLAGASYEQYF. The CDR3 DNA reads as TGTGCCAGCAGTTCACTAGCGGGGGCCTCCTACGAGCAGTACTTC.